The next 17 T cell receptor beta chains were all read from a single sample in a study of cytomegalovirus exposure and HLA in healthy donors (dated by TCRdb to 2016 to 2017). The method was the immunoSEQ multiplex PCR assay. For the multiplex PCR, a mixture combining 60 forward primers for TCR Vbeta segments and 13 reverse primers for TCR Jbeta segments was used. This immuneACCESS table, as held by TCRdb, lists in-frame sequences with V and J called but not all clones. Of the missing ones, under half trace to an unresolved V gene in checked studies; the others have no known cause. This sample's records show some 110,000 clones. 5.5% to 8% of the sample goes to the ten largest clones. The material sequenced was PBMCs. The receptors shown here come from a man between 40 and 49 years old in good health and CMV-seropositive.

The genes are TRBV29-1 and TRBJ2-7; a possible D gene is TRBD2 (6 bases). V was clipped by 0 bases and J by 2 bases, with 14 bases between them. The CDR3 has 15 amino acids. Germline V gene data show CDR1 as SQVTM and CDR2 as ANQGSEA. CDR3 DNA sequence: TGCAGCGTTGAAGATGGGGAGGACGGAACCTACGAGCAGTACTTC. Its protein is CSVEDGEDGTYEQYF.

The chain uses TRBV9 and TRBJ2-3; 12 nucleotides align to TRBD2. The CDR3 consists of 17 residues. Germline V CDR1 and CDR2: SGDLS, YYNGEE. Trimming took 0 bases from V and 7 from J; bases not matched to a gene: 9. This chain's CDR3 is CASSVGRLAGDSYTQYF. CDR3 nucleotides: TGTGCCAGCAGCGTAGGACGACTAGCGGGAGATTCCTATACGCAGTATTTT.

V and J are TRBV6-1 and TRBJ2-5, with 9 bases that match TRBD2. V dropped 11 bases and J dropped 1; count of bases not matched to a gene: 8. Germline-derived CDR1 and CDR2 are MNHNS and SASEGT. The CDR3 is made up of 14 amino acids. The CDR3 DNA sequence: TGTGCCGGCGGGAGGGGCGGAACCCAAGAGACCCAGTACTTC. Its translation is CAGGRGGTQETQYF.

The V call is TRBV6-5, the J call TRBJ1-2; D is possibly TRBD1 (6 bases). CDR3 length: 12 residues. CDR1 is MNHEY and CDR2 is SVGAGI in the germline V gene. Here the CDR3 reads CAVSTGNYGYTF. The CDR3 DNA is TGTGCAGTCTCCACAGGGAACTATGGCTACACCTTC.

CDR3 DNA: TGTGCCAGCAGTGAAGGGAGGTGGAACCTTAACTATGGCTACACCTTC. It encodes CASSEGRWNLNYGYTF. The chain uses TRBV6-1 and TRBJ1-2; D not certain. Trimming left V 1 base short and J 1 base short, with 13 bases between. From germline, CDR1 is MNHNS and CDR2 SASEGT. The CDR3 spans 16 residues.

The genes are TRBV28 and TRBJ2-7; D possibly corresponds to TRBD1 (6 bases). Germline-derived CDR1 and CDR2 are MDHEN and SYDVKM. The V and J ends lost 5 bases and 4 bases respectively, with 15 bases between them. The CDR3 runs 14 residues. The CDR3 coding sequence is TGTGCCAGCAGTCCGCCGGGACACCATTACGAGCAGTACTTC. Its protein product is CASSPPGHHYEQYF.

This chain joins TRBV19 and TRBJ2-1, with a weak D call TRBD1 (6 bases). CDR1 and CDR2 from the germline V gene are LNHDA and SQIVND (reference sequence). V lost 4 bases to trimming and J lost 6 bases, with 10 bases between them. CDR3 length: 13 residues. The DNA for the CDR3 is TGTGCCAGTAGTAGCCTACAGGGCAATGAGCAGTTCTTC. Its translation: CASSSLQGNEQFF.

A word on this clone: A junction end diverges from the germline sequence, so it may reflect a read error. The gene calls are TRBV6-5 and TRBJ2-5; the D gene is possibly TRBD1 (6 bases). The V gene's germline CDR1 is MNHEY and CDR2 SVGAGI. This CDR3 is built from 15 residues. CDR3 DNA: TGTGCCAGCAGTCTTAACAGGGCGAACCAAGAGACCCAATACTTC. Translated: CASSLNRANQETQYF.

DNA for the CDR3: TGCGCCAGCGAAGACAGGGGGCAAGAGACCCAGTACTTC. Residues: CASEDRGQETQYF. V is TRBV5-1 and J is TRBJ2-5, with 9 nucleotides matching TRBD1. Germline CDR1 reads SGHRS; CDR2 reads YFSETQ. V gave up 7 bases and J gave up 2 bases; unmatched junction bases: 3. CDR3 length equals 13 residues. Based on the CDR3 plus reference TRBV5-1 and TRBJ2-5, the full variable domain is KAGVTQTPRYLIKTRGQQVTLSCSPISGHRSVSWYQQTPGQGLQFLFEYFSETQRNKGNFPGRFSGRQFSNSRSEMNVSTLELGDSALYLCASEDRGQETQYFGPGTRLLVL.

The chain employs TRBV28 and TRBJ2-7, with 9 bases lining up with TRBD1. V shed 1 base and J 3 bases; nucleotides not matched to a gene: 7. The CDR3 covers 16 residues. Germline V lookup: CDR1 MDHEN, CDR2 SYDVKM. CDR3 bases: TGTGCCAGCAGTTTATCCCAAGGACAGGGGATCTACGAGCAGTACTTC. Translation gives CASSLSQGQGIYEQYF.

The chain has TRBV5-6 and TRBJ2-3, with D possibly being TRBD2 (5 bases). CDR3 length equals 15 residues. Trimming took off 6 bases at V and 2 bases at J, with 16 bases between the two ends. Germline CDR1 SGHDT, CDR2 YYEEEE. The CDR3 DNA is TGTGCCAGCAACCTTCCGGGATTGAACACAGATACGCAGTATTTT. Residues: CASNLPGLNTDTQYF. Variable domain in full (rest from reference TRBV5-6 and TRBJ2-3): DAGVTQSPTHLIKTRGQQVTLRCSPKSGHDTVSWYQQALGQGPQFIFQYYEEEERQRGNFPDRFSGHQFPNYSSELNVNALLLGDSALYLCASNLPGLNTDTQYFGPGTRLTVL.

The genes are TRBV9 and TRBJ2-6; D remains ambiguous. Germline V gene data show CDR1 as SGDLS and CDR2 as YYNGEE. The CDR3 is made up of 17 amino acids. V was cut by 0 bases and J by 0 bases, with 10 bases left in between. The CDR3 reads CASSVGYRNSGANVLTF. The CDR3 DNA follows: TGTGCCAGCAGCGTAGGATACAGAAACTCTGGGGCCAACGTCCTGACTTTC.

The chain employs TRBV28 and TRBJ2-5; D not resolved. There are 11 residues in the CDR3. Germline CDR1 reads MDHEN; CDR2 reads SYDVKM. Trimming left V 9 bases short and J 1 base short, with 6 bases between. CDR3 sequence: CASGSQETQYF. CDR3 in DNA: TGTGCCAGTGGCAGCCAAGAGACCCAGTACTTC.

The rearrangement uses TRBV30 and TRBJ1-1; TRBD1 aligns across 9 bases. Germline V lookup: CDR1 GTSNPN, CDR2 SVGIG (reference sequence). Trimming cost V 5 bases and J 2 bases; bases outside gene matches: 3. The CDR3 runs 13 residues. The CDR3 bases are TGTGCCTGGGGGACAGGGAAAAACACTGAAGCTTTCTTT. This codes for CAWGTGKNTEAFF. Combining the CDR3 with reference TRBV30 and TRBJ1-1 gives the whole variable domain SQTIHQWPATLVQPVGSPLSLECTVEGTSNPNLYWYRQAAGRGLQLLFYSVGIGQISSEVPQNLSASRPQDRQFILSSKKLLLSDSGFYLCAWGTGKNTEAFFGQGTRLTVV.

This chain connects TRBV28 to TRBJ2-5, with D perhaps TRBD2 (6 bases). This CDR3 region has 13 residues. Germline CDR1 reads MDHEN; CDR2 reads SYDVKM. V lost 8 bases to trimming and J lost 5 bases, with 15 bases between them. The CDR3, as DNA: TGTGCCAGCGAGGGCGGGGCGTATGAGACCCAGTACTTC. It is translated as CASEGGAYETQYF.

The chain joins TRBV5-4 to TRBJ2-7; possible D gene TRBD2, 5 bases. Trimming stripped 0 bases from V and 6 bases from J, with 10 bases between. This CDR3 region has 13 residues. Germline values: CDR1 SGHNT, CDR2 YYREEE (reference sequence). The CDR3 coding sequence is TGTGCCAGCAGCTTGGGGGTCGCGGGCGAGCAGTACTTC. This gives the protein CASSLGVAGEQYF.

The rearrangement joins TRBV6-5 to TRBJ2-2, with a weak D call TRBD2 (5 bases). Deletions cut 5 bases from V and 8 bases from J, with 9 bases between. The CDR3 sequence is 12 residues long. Germline V CDR1 and CDR2: MNHEY, SVGAGI. The CDR3 DNA sequence: TGTGCCAGCAGTACTACGGGGGGGGAGCTGTTTTTT. Its translation: CASSTTGGELFF.